This paragraph reports one T cell receptor (beta chain). Antigen specificity is unknown. Both TCR beta VDJ combination and CDR3 sequence profiling were carried out. Genomic DNA was the template for this profiling. TCRdb used MiXCR to reprocess the reads, holding one entry per CDR3 protein. The repertoire holds about 240,000 distinct CDR3 sequences, with around half as singletons. It was patients with CD8+CD57+ cell expansion by flow cytometry who were chosen for sequencing. The record originates from a study of CD8+CD57+ T cells in acquired aplastic anemia. General observations from the study: Some 30 was the count of CD8+ CDR3 sequences that patients shared with controls.

This CDR3 has 15 amino acids. The germline V gene encodes CDR1 LGHNA and CDR2 YNFKEQ. V dropped 0 bases and J dropped 6 bases, with 15 bases sitting between them. The specimen was sorted CD4+, CD8+, or CD8+CD57+ T cells (not recorded which) from PBMCs. The rearrangement uses TRBV4-2 and TRBJ2-7; no firm D call. The clonotype originates from a human donor with aplastic anemia. For the CDR3, the DNA is TGTGCCAGCAGCCAAGAAACCCCCTATGGTGCCGAGCAGTACTTC. Translating it yields CASSQETPYGAEQYF.